Listed below are T cell receptor beta chains from one sample, sequenced in a study of blood T cells in healthy people across ages. TCRdb processed the 5' RACE reads anew with MiXCR; each CDR3 protein has one entry. In the table there are around 2 million distinct CDR3 sequences, about two fifths of which are singletons. The material sequenced was blood. The receptors originated from a human donor in good health. Both conserved end residues are part of each CDR3. Each record gives: V gene, D gene, clone size, J gene, CDR3 DNA, CDR3 protein. The D gene is left open where the match is weak. Clone size is stated in some rows and not others, as once, few, many or a class when expanded.

TRBV12-3/TRBV12-4	TRBD2	.	TRBJ2-1	TGTGCCAGCAGTTTACTTGGGGGGAGGGATGAGCAGTTCTTC	CASSLLGGRDEQFF
TRBV27	TRBD1	.	TRBJ2-7	TGTGCCAGCAGAATTTTCGGACAGGGGGTCTACGAGCAGTACTTC	CASRIFGQGVYEQYF
TRBV12-3/TRBV12-4	.	few	TRBJ2-5	TGTGCCAGCAGCGAAACACAGGTTGACCAAGAGACCCAGTACTTC	CASSETQVDQETQYF
TRBV20-1	TRBD1	few	TRBJ2-1	TGCAGTGCTGCCTCGGACAGGGGAGGATTCAATGAGCAGTTCTTC	CSAASDRGGFNEQFF
TRBV27	.	few	TRBJ1-4	TGTGCCAGCAGTCCTGGAACAGGGCCAAAACTGTTTTTT	CASSPGTGPKLFF
TRBV5-5	.	.	TRBJ1-5	TGTGCCAGCAGCTTGGGGCAGGCGATCAATCAGCCCCAGCATTTT	CASSLGQAINQPQHF
TRBV24-1	TRBD1	.	TRBJ2-5	TGTGCCACCAGTACAGGGGGCAAAGAGACCCAGTACTTC	CATSTGGKETQYF
TRBV11-2	.	.	TRBJ2-3	TGTGCCAGCAGCCCTCGGGCCCGACTAGATACGCAGTATTTT	CASSPRARLDTQYF
TRBV7-9	.	.	TRBJ1-4	TGTGCCAGCAGCTTACCATTACCGGGACGGAGTGAAAAACTGTTTTTT	CASSLPLPGRSEKLFF
TRBV10-3	TRBD1	few	TRBJ2-1	TGTGCCATCAGCGCCCGGGACAGACACAATGAGCAGTTCTTC	CAISARDRHNEQFF
TRBV6-2/TRBV6-3	.	few	TRBJ2-6	TGTGCCAGCAGCTACGGACACCTTGGGGCCAACGTCCTGACTTTC	CASSYGHLGANVLTF
TRBV9	TRBD1	.	TRBJ2-7	TGTGCCAGCAGCGCGAGGGACAGGTACGAGCAGTACTTC	CASSARDRYEQYF
TRBV4-1	TRBD2	few	TRBJ2-7	TGCGCCAGCAGCCAAGATAGTGGGACTAATATAGTGTGGGAGCAGTACTTC	CASSQDSGTNIVWEQYF
TRBV12-3/TRBV12-4	.	few	TRBJ1-2	TGTGCCAGCACCTTTAGTGAGAGATTATTCTATGGCTACACCTTC	CASTFSERLFYGYTF
TRBV20-1	.	few	TRBJ1-5	TGCAGTGCTAGACAGGGATATAGCAATCAGCCCCAGCATTTT	CSARQGYSNQPQHF
TRBV12-3/TRBV12-4	TRBD1	.	TRBJ2-7	TGTGCCAGCGGACTCGACAGGGAACGCTACGAGCAGTACTTC	CASGLDRERYEQYF
TRBV20-1	TRBD1	once	TRBJ2-1	TGCAGTGCGAAGACAGGGAGTCTTCTGGGTGAGCAGTTCTTC	CSAKTGSLLGEQFF
TRBV6-1	.	.	TRBJ2-7	TGTGCCAGCAGTCCTCAGGGAAGAGGGACATTATCCTACGAGCAGTACTTC	CASSPQGRGTLSYEQYF
TRBV24-1	TRBD2	once	TRBJ2-3	TGTGCCACCAGTGCTCCCCAGCGGGGGGCCCGCACAGATACGCAGTATTTT	CATSAPQRGARTDTQYF
TRBV2	.	.	TRBJ1-2	TGTGCCAGCAGTGAAGCGCAGGCAGGGATTTCCTATGGCTACACCTTC	CASSEAQAGISYGYTF
TRBV29-1	.	.	TRBJ2-1	TGCAGCGCGACAGGGACTGTTTCCTACAATGAGCAGTTCTTC	CSATGTVSYNEQFF
TRBV29-1	.	many	TRBJ2-7	TGCAGCGGGGGGGAGACCTACGAGCAGTACTTC	CSGGETYEQYF
TRBV7-2	.	few	TRBJ2-7	TGTGCCAGCAGCCATGCATCGACCCACGAGCAGTACTTC	CASSHASTHEQYF
TRBV5-1	TRBD2	.	TRBJ2-3	TGCGCCAGCAGCCAAAGGGGACTAGGAGGAGATACGCAGTATTTT	CASSQRGLGGDTQYF
TRBV20-1	.	once	TRBJ2-5	TGCAGTGCAGGGCGGCGAGAGACCCAGTACTTC	CSAGRRETQYF
TRBV27	.	few	TRBJ2-1	TGTGCCAGCAAGGCAGGGGTGGACTACAATGAGCAGTTCTTC	CASKAGVDYNEQFF
TRBV16	TRBD1	few	TRBJ1-4	TGTGCCAGCAGCCCCTCGGGGACAGGGGATGAAAAACTGTTTTTT	CASSPSGTGDEKLFF
TRBV10-3	TRBD2	.	TRBJ2-5	TGTGCCATCAGTGAGTCGGCAGTACTAGCGGGCCAAGAGACCCAGTACTTC	CAISESAVLAGQETQYF
TRBV5-1	TRBD1	few	TRBJ2-7	TGCGCCAGCAGCCGCGTGACAGGGGAAACTTACGAGCAGTACTTC	CASSRVTGETYEQYF
TRBV18	.	once	TRBJ2-7	TGTGTCAGCTCACCAAGGGACCTCTCCTACGAGCAGTACTTC	CVSSPRDLSYEQYF
TRBV20-1	.	.	TRBJ1-1	TGCAGTGCCGCCGGGCCGAACACTGAAGCTTTCTTT	CSAAGPNTEAFF
TRBV7-2	.	.	TRBJ2-3	TGTGCCAGCAGCTTCAGGGGAGTAAAGGCAGATACGCAGTATTTT	CASSFRGVKADTQYF
TRBV20-1	.	.	TRBJ1-2	TGCAGTGCTAGAGATCGGGACATCGCTAACTATGGCTACACCTTC	CSARDRDIANYGYTF
TRBV12-3/TRBV12-4	TRBD1	.	TRBJ2-5	TGTGCCAGCAGTGTAAATCAGGGGGCGCGGGAGACCCAGTACTTC	CASSVNQGARETQYF
TRBV10-3	TRBD1	once	TRBJ1-1	TGTGCCGTCAGAAAAGGGACAGGGGGCACTGAAGCTTTCTTT	CAVRKGTGGTEAFF
TRBV19	.	.	TRBJ2-3	TGTGCCAGTAGTATGGGGACAAGCACAGATACGCAGTATTTT	CASSMGTSTDTQYF
TRBV7-9	TRBD2	.	TRBJ2-3	TGTGCCTTCGGCGGGAGCCCCGGCACAGATACGCAGTATTTT	CAFGGSPGTDTQYF
TRBV4-2	TRBD2	many	TRBJ2-1	TGTGCCAGCAGCCAAGAGACTAGCGGGGGTTACAATGAGCAGTTCTTC	CASSQETSGGYNEQFF
TRBV12-3/TRBV12-4	TRBD1	few	TRBJ1-1	TGTGCCAGCAATTCACAGGGGGCGCGAGTTCCCACTGAAGCTTTCTTT	CASNSQGARVPTEAFF
TRBV11-3	TRBD1	.	TRBJ2-1	TGTGCCAGCAGAAACCGGGACAGAGACCACAATGAGCAGTTCTTC	CASRNRDRDHNEQFF
TRBV20-1	TRBD2	.	TRBJ2-1	TGCAGTGCTAGAGTCATGCCTCGGCTAGCGGGGTACAATGAGCAGTTCTTC	CSARVMPRLAGYNEQFF
TRBV29-1	TRBD1	.	TRBJ1-3	TGCAGCGTTGTAAGACAGGGGGCGACTGGAAACACCATATATTTT	CSVVRQGATGNTIYF
TRBV18	.	.	TRBJ2-1	TGTGCCAGCTCACCCGGGACGTTGAGCTCCTACAATGAGCAGTTCTTC	CASSPGTLSSYNEQFF
TRBV7-2	TRBD1	few	TRBJ2-5	TGTGCCAGCAGCGCAACCCCTGACAGGGGCTACCAAGAGACCCAGTACTTC	CASSATPDRGYQETQYF
TRBV20-1	.	.	TRBJ2-5	TGCAGTGCTCAGGTCATCGGTACAGGGGAGACCCAGTACTTC	CSAQVIGTGETQYF
TRBV5-1	.	few	TRBJ1-1	TGCGCCAGCAGCCCGTTACAGGGTTCGGGTGAAGCTTTCTTT	CASSPLQGSGEAFF
TRBV20-1	.	many	TRBJ2-3	TGCAGTGCTAGAGATTCGACCACAGATACGCAGTATTTT	CSARDSTTDTQYF
TRBV20-1	.	few	TRBJ2-3	TGCAGTGCTAGAGCTTCACCGCGGGGACCGGGGGATACGCAGTATTTT	CSARASPRGPGDTQYF
TRBV7-3	.	few	TRBJ2-3	TGTGCCAGCAGCTTCGCGGGGATCACAGATACGCAGTATTTT	CASSFAGITDTQYF
TRBV29-1	.	.	TRBJ1-1	TGCAGCGTAGAACCGGGACCGAACACTGAAGCTTTCTTT	CSVEPGPNTEAFF
TRBV12-3/TRBV12-4	.	.	TRBJ2-1	TGTGCCAGCAGTTTAAACCAATACAATGAGCAGTTCTTC	CASSLNQYNEQFF